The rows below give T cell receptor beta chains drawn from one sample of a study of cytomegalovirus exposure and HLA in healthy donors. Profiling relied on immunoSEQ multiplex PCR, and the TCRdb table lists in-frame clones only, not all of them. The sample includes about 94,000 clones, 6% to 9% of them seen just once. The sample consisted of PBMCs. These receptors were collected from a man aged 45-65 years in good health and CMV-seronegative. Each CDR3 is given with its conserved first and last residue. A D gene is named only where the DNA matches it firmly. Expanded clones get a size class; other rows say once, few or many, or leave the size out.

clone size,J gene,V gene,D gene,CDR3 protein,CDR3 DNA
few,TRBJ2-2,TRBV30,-,CAWSAGSHGTGELFF,TGTGCCTGGAGTGCAGGGTCTCACGGCACCGGGGAGCTGTTTTTT
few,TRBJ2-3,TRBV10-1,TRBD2,CASSESKSSGVSTDTQYF,TGCGCCAGCAGTGAGTCGAAGAGTAGCGGGGTTAGCACAGATACGCAGTATTTT
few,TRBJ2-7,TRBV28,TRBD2,CASRLAGGPGGYEQYF,TGTGCCAGCAGGCTAGCGGGGGGGCCGGGTGGCTACGAGCAGTACTTC
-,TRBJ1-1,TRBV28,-,CASEFQGGNTEAFF,TGTGCCAGCGAATTTCAAGGGGGGAACACTGAAGCTTTCTTT
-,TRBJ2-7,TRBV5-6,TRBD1,CASSPGTGRMAYEQYF,TGTGCCAGCAGCCCTGGGACAGGGCGCATGGCCTACGAGCAGTACTTC
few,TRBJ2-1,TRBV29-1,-,CSVTVQVNEQFF,TGCAGCGTCACCGTGCAGGTCAATGAGCAGTTCTTC
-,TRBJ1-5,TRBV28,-,CASSVVGGWNSNQPQHF,TGTGCCAGCAGCGTGGTCGGCGGGTGGAATAGCAATCAGCCCCAGCATTTT
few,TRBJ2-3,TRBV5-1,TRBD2,CASSQGLAGYADTQYF,TGCGCCAGCAGCCAGGGACTAGCGGGCTACGCAGATACGCAGTATTTT
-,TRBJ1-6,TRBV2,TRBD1,CASSDYTGGLGDSPLHF,TGTGCCAGCAGTGATTACACAGGGGGCCTGGGGGATTCACCCCTCCACTTT
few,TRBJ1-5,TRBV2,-,CASSRTELFVGAQHF,TGTGCCAGCAGCCGAACGGAACTATTCGTGGGAGCCCAGCATTTT
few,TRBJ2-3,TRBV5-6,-,CASSLGGWTDTQYF,TGTGCCAGCAGCTTGGGAGGGTGGACAGATACGCAGTATTTT
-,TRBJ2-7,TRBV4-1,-,CASSQEDSAYEQYF,TGCGCCAGCAGCCAAGAAGACAGCGCCTACGAGCAGTACTTC
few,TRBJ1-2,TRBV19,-,CASAAPVSGYTF,TGTGCCAGTGCGGCCCCCGTAAGTGGCTACACCTTC
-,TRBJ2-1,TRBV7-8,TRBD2,CASSLGAGGWNEQFF,TGTGCCAGCAGCTTAGGTGCGGGGGGATGGAATGAGCAGTTCTTC
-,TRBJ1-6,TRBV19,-,CASSPGPRGALHF,TGTGCCAGTAGTCCCGGGCCCCGGGGGGCCCTCCACTTT
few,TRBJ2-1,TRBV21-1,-,CASSKVRLAAPYNEQFF,TGTGCCAGCAGCAAAGTCCGCCTAGCGGCCCCCTACAATGAGCAGTTCTTC
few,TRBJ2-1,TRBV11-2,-,CASSLGRAGTYNEQFF,TGTGCCAGCAGCTTAGGTCGGGCGGGAACCTACAATGAGCAGTTCTTC
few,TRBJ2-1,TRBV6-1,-,CASSGGWSSYNEQFF,TGTGCCAGCAGTGGAGGCTGGAGCTCCTACAATGAGCAGTTCTTC
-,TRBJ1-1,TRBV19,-,CASSLLANTEAFF,TGTGCCAGTAGTCTTTTGGCCAACACTGAAGCTTTCTTT
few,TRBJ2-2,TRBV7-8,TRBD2,CASSLNALAGSPGELFF,TGTGCCAGCAGCTTAAATGCCCTAGCGGGGTCCCCCGGGGAGCTGTTTTTT
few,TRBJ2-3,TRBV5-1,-,CASSLDVLSTDTQYF,TGCGCCAGCAGCTTGGACGTACTCAGCACAGATACGCAGTATTTT
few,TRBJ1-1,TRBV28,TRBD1,CASSRGGTGTRDTEAFF,TGTGCCAGCAGCCGAGGGGGGACAGGAACCCGGGACACTGAAGCTTTCTTT
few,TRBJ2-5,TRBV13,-,CASSLAEETQYF,TGTGCCAGCAGCTTAGCGGAAGAGACCCAGTACTTC
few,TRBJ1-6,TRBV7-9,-,CASSLIGANSPLHF,TGTGCCAGCAGCTTAATAGGGGCTAATTCACCCCTCCACTTT
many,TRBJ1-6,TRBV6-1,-,CASSLIDSPLHF,TGTGCCAGCAGCCTCATAGATTCACCCCTCCACTTT
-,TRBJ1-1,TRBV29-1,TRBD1,CSVLTGANTEAFF,TGCAGCGTTTTAACAGGGGCTAACACTGAAGCTTTCTTT
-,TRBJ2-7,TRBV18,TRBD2,CASSPPGLGVYEQYF,TGTGCCAGCTCACCCCCGGGACTAGGTGTTTACGAGCAGTACTTC
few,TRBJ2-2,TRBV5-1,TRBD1,CASSVTGERELFF,TGCGCCAGCAGCGTAACAGGGGAGCGGGAGCTGTTTTTT
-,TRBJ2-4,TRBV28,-,CASSPPLFQGGTF,TGTGCCAGCAGTCCCCCCCTTTTCCAGGGCGGCACCTTC
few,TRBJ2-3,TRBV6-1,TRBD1,CASSEALAGGRDTQYF,TGTGCCAGCAGTGAAGCGCTAGCAGGGGGAAGGGATACGCAGTATTTT
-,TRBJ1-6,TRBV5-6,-,CASSGPGQYNSPLHF,TGTGCCAGCAGCGGGCCGGGACAATATAATTCACCCCTCCACTTT